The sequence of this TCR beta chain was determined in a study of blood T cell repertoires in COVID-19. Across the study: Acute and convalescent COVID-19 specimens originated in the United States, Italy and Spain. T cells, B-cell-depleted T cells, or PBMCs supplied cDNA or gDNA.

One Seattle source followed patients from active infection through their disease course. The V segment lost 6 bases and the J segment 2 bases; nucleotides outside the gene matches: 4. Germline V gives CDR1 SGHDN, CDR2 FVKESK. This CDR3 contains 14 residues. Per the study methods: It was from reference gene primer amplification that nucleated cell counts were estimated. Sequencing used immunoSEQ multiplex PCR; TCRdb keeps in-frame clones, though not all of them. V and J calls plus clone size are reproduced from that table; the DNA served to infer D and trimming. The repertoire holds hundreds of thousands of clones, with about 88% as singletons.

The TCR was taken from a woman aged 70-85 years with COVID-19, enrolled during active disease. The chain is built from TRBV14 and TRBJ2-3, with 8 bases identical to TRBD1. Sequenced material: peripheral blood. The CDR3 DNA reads TGTGCCAGCAGGCCCCAGGGGGCCACAGATACGCAGTATTTT. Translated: CASRPQGATDTQYF.